These 31 T cell receptor beta chains were all obtained from the same sample, sequenced in a study of blood T cells in healthy people across ages. Alongside a J-beta primer mix, a sample-barcoded 5' primer served in a second PCR lasting roughly 6 to 12 cycles. TCRdb independently ran MiXCR on the 5' RACE reads; one entry per CDR3 protein. The data contain some 860,000 distinct CDR3 sequences, just over 55% of them singletons. The specimen sequenced was blood. The receptors derive from a man aged 40-49 years in good health.

The chain carries TRBV7-9 and TRBJ2-5; 7 positions agree with TRBD1. The tail of the sequence fits TRBJ2-7 better, so the J call may be wrong. CDR1 is SEHNR, CDR2 FQNEAQ, per germline (reference sequence). The CDR3 extends over 13 amino acids. CDR3 DNA: TGTGCCAGCAGCAAGACAGGGACCAACGAGCAGTACTTC. This sequence encodes CASSKTGTNEQYF.

The CDR3 here is CSVGDVEVFGYGYTF. The CDR3 coding sequence is TGCAGCGTTGGTGACGTGGAGGTGTTCGGCTATGGCTACACCTTC. This chain connects TRBV29-1 to TRBJ1-2; D is undetermined. Germline V lookup: CDR1 SQVTM, CDR2 ANQGSEA. Trimming stripped 4 bases from V and 4 bases from J, with 19 bases between. The CDR3 contains 15 residues.

The rearrangement uses TRBV6-6 and TRBJ2-3, with 10 positions matching TRBD2. Germline values: CDR1 MNHNY, CDR2 SVGAGI (reference sequence). The CDR3 runs 16 residues. The J segment lost 2 bases and the V segment lost 6 bases, leaving 8 bases of the junction unmatched. The CDR3 nucleotides read TGTGCCAGCAGCTTACTAGCGGGGCTCTTCACAGATACGCAGTATTTT. Encoded protein: CASSLLAGLFTDTQYF.

This clonotype was detected a few times. V and J are TRBV3-1 and TRBJ2-7, with D possibly being TRBD2 (6 bases). The end of the DNA fits TRBJ2-5 better, so the J call may be wrong. This CDR3 spans 15 amino acids. The germline V gene has CDR1 LGHDT and CDR2 YNNKEL (reference sequence). CDR3 region: CASSQAARREETQYF. DNA of the CDR3: TGTGCCAGCAGCCAAGCGGCGAGGAGGGAAGAGACCCAGTACTTC.

The genes are TRBV20-1 and TRBJ2-7, with a weak D call TRBD2 (6 bases). Germline CDR1 and CDR2: DFQATT and SNEGSKA (reference sequence). The V gene lost 6 bases and the J gene lost 11 bases, with 23 bases spanning the gap. This CDR3 has 13 residues. DNA for the CDR3: TGCAGTGCGCGGGATCCCTCCGGCAATTCGAAGTACTTC. This codes for CSARDPSGNSKYF.

This clonotype was detected a few times. The gene calls are TRBV29-1 and TRBJ2-1, with a possible D match to TRBD2 (6 bases). This CDR3 spans 15 amino acids. V was trimmed by 3 bases and J by 4 bases, leaving 16 bases between them. Germline lookup yields CDR1 SQVTM and CDR2 ANQGSEA. CDR3 region: CSVEARTTIYNEQFF. The CDR3 region has the DNA TGCAGCGTTGAGGCCCGGACTACAATATACAATGAGCAGTTCTTC.

This chain connects TRBV20-1 to TRBJ2-3, with D uncertain. V lost 0 bases and J lost 0, with 10 bases in between. From germline, CDR1 is DFQATT and CDR2 SNEGSKA (reference sequence). CDR3 length equals 15 residues. The CDR3 spells CSARDHGPSTDTQYF. CDR3 nucleotides: TGCAGTGCTAGAGACCACGGACCCAGCACAGATACGCAGTATTTT.

V gene TRBV7-2 combines with J gene TRBJ2-1; D possibly corresponds to TRBD1 (5 bases). V lost 2 bases to trimming and J lost 10 bases, with 12 bases between them. This CDR3 contains 13 residues. Germline CDR1 is SGHTA and CDR2 is FQGNSA. CDR3 amino acids: CASSLFGAGEQFF. The CDR3 nucleotides read TGTGCCAGCAGCTTATTTGGGGCCGGCGAGCAGTTCTTC.

The J gene is TRBJ1-1, the V gene TRBV4-3; unclear D gene. The germline V gene encodes CDR1 LGHNA and CDR2 YSLEER. There are 12 residues in the CDR3. V was pared by 1 base and J by 7 bases, with 7 bases between. CDR3 DNA sequence: TGCGCCAGCAGCCAAGTCGGGAATGAAGCTTTCTTT. Protein: CASSQVGNEAFF.

This clonotype was detected a few times. This rearrangement joins TRBV7-2 to TRBJ2-5, with D possibly being TRBD1 (5 bases). The assigned J gene may be wrong: the sequence end matches TRBJ2-7 better. The CDR3 contains 13 residues. Germline V CDR1 and CDR2: SGHTA, FQGNSA. For the CDR3, the DNA is TGTGCCAGCAGCAAGGACATCTCCTACGAGCAGTACTTC. Translated, it gives CASSKDISYEQYF.

Notes on this clonotype: A much larger clonotype is one base distant, so this may be a read error. The chain is built from TRBV5-5 and TRBJ1-1; the D is unclear. CDR1 and CDR2 (germline): SGHKS, YYEKEE (reference sequence). The CDR3 loop spans 14 amino acids. Trimming left V 4 bases short and J 1 base short, with 11 bases between. CDR3 DNA sequence: TGTGCCAGCAGCGTGATCGGGAGGAACACTGAAGCTTTCTTT. It codes for CASSVIGRNTEAFF.

CDR3 protein: CASRVDRDGTQYF. The CDR3 DNA is TGTGCCAGCAGGGTAGACAGGGATGGTACGCAGTATTTT. The chain couples TRBV28 to TRBJ2-3; 7 bases map to TRBD1. This CDR3 is built from 13 residues. The V segment lost 6 bases and the J segment 8 bases; nucleotides outside the gene matches: 8. Germline CDR1 reads MDHEN; CDR2 reads SYDVKM.

The chain recombines TRBV4-2 with TRBJ1-2, with no clear D. Germline V CDR1 and CDR2: LGHNA, YNFKEQ. This CDR3 is built from 17 residues. The germline V and J ends were trimmed by 2 bases and 1 base, with 17 bases remaining between them. The CDR3 protein is CASSQIPAGSFNYGYTF. CDR3 DNA: TGTGCCAGCAGCCAAATCCCGGCGGGCAGCTTTAACTATGGCTACACCTTC.

The chain recombines TRBV20-1 with TRBJ2-3, with D maybe TRBD2 (5 bases). Trimming pared 5 bases from V and 3 bases from J, leaving 9 bases between. From germline, CDR1 is DFQATT and CDR2 SNEGSKA (reference sequence). CDR3 length: 12 residues. CDR3 nucleotide sequence: TGCAGTGCTTGGACTGAAACAGATACGCAGTATTTT. It encodes CSAWTETDTQYF.

The gene calls are TRBV7-2 and TRBJ1-5; the D is unclear. CDR1 is SGHTA and CDR2 is FQGNSA in the germline V gene. This CDR3 has 16 amino acids. With 3 bases removed from V and 2 bases from J, the gap between germline ends came to 14 bases. CDR3 amino acids: CASSFDGYFGNQPQHF. CDR3 DNA: TGTGCCAGCAGCTTTGACGGATATTTCGGCAATCAGCCCCAGCATTTT.

This chain joins TRBV20-1 and TRBJ2-1, with 10 nucleotides matching TRBD2. Looked up from germline, CDR1 is DFQATT and CDR2 is SNEGSKA (reference sequence). CDR3 length: 17 residues. The V segment lost 4 bases and the J segment 6 bases; nucleotides outside the gene matches: 15. CDR3 coding DNA: TGCAGTGCTATCGGCCAGGTTAGAGCGGGAGGGGCCAATGAGCAGTTCTTC. This encodes CSAIGQVRAGGANEQFF.

This clonotype was counted a few times. This chain uses TRBV2 with TRBJ2-5; 12 nucleotides match TRBD2. V gave up 8 bases and J gave up 1 base; unmatched junction bases: 11. Germline CDR1 SNHLY, CDR2 FYNNEI. The CDR3 spans 17 residues. The CDR3 DNA reads TGTGCCAGCGCAAATCTGGCGGGACTAGCGGGCCAAGAGACCCAGTACTTC. Amino acids: CASANLAGLAGQETQYF.

This chain connects TRBV6-5 to TRBJ2-2; no firm D call. V lost 3 bases to trimming and J lost 7 bases, with 3 bases between them. Germline loops: CDR1 MNHEY, CDR2 SVGAGI. The CDR3 sequence is 11 residues long. CDR3 bases: TGTGCCAGCAGTTATTTCGGGGAGCTGTTTTTT. It translates to CASSYFGELFF.

This clonotype was seen more than once but under ten times. The chain links TRBV11-1 to TRBJ2-5; D call uncertain. The germline CDR1 and CDR2 sequences are SGHAT and FQDESV (reference sequence). Between the trimmed V and J ends, which lost 1 base and 11 bases, there was a span of 20 bases. The CDR3 totals 15 residues. Here the CDR3 reads CASSLDGRTYGEQYF. As DNA, the CDR3 is TGTGCCAGCAGCTTAGATGGACGGACCTACGGTGAGCAGTACTTC.

The rearrangement joins TRBV28 to TRBJ2-3, with TRBD2 matching over 7 bases. V lost 4 bases, J lost 2 bases, and 6 bases stayed unmatched. CDR1 MDHEN and CDR2 SYDVKM come from the germline V gene. The CDR3 runs to 15 residues. Here the CDR3 reads CASSSPGGNTDTQYF. In DNA form, the CDR3 reads TGTGCCAGCAGTTCCCCCGGGGGGAACACAGATACGCAGTATTTT.

This clonotype has just a few counts. The chain combines TRBV14 with TRBJ1-1, with 7 nucleotides matching TRBD1. V lost 3 bases, J lost 1 base, and 17 bases stayed unmatched. Germline CDR1 is SGHDN and CDR2 is FVKESK. CDR3 length equals 19 residues. This CDR3 reads CASSHLLSAGGRTNTEAFF. CDR3 sequence (DNA): TGTGCCAGCAGCCACCTATTATCGGCAGGGGGTAGAACGAACACTGAAGCTTTCTTT. Drawing the rest from reference TRBV14 and TRBJ1-1, the complete variable domain is EAGVTQFPSHSVIEKGQTVTLRCDPISGHDNLYWYRRVMGKEIKFLLHFVKESKQDESGMPNNRFLAERTGGTYSTLKVQPAELEDSGVYFCASSHLLSAGGRTNTEAFFGQGTRLTVV.

This clonotype occurred a few times. V gene TRBV27 combines with J gene TRBJ2-3; TRBD2 is a possible D gene (5 bases). V was trimmed by 6 bases and J by 7 bases, leaving 11 bases between them. The germline V gene encodes CDR1 MNHEY and CDR2 SMNVEV (reference sequence). This CDR3 is built from 12 residues. The CDR3, as DNA: TGTGCCAGCAGGACTACCCGATATACGCAGTATTTT. Translated: CASRTTRYTQYF.

The chain combines TRBV12-3 or TRBV12-4 with TRBJ1-5; D may be TRBD1 (5 bases). V was clipped by 6 bases and J by 0 bases, with 6 bases between them. CDR3 size: 13 residues. As DNA, the CDR3 is TGTGCCAGCAGGGACATTAGCAATCAGCCCCAGCATTTT. Its translation is CASRDISNQPQHF.

The chain combines TRBV28 with TRBJ2-5; no definite D call. Matching the DNA end better, TRBJ2-7 makes the J call doubtful. Germline V gene lookup returns CDR1 MDHEN and CDR2 SYDVKM. The CDR3 spans 14 residues. The CDR3 region is CASSPPDLPHEQYF. The CDR3, as DNA: TGTGCCAGCAGTCCGCCTGACCTCCCCCACGAGCAGTACTTC.

The chain couples TRBV28 to TRBJ1-2; perhaps TRBD1 as D (5 bases). V was clipped by 3 bases and J by 0 bases, with 14 bases between them. From germline, CDR1 is MDHEN and CDR2 SYDVKM. The CDR3 runs to 16 residues. The CDR3 coding sequence is TGTGCCAGCAGTTTGGGACTCCTGATAGCTAACTATGGCTACACCTTC. This encodes CASSLGLLIANYGYTF.

This clonotype has a handful of counts. The CDR3 DNA reads as TGTGCCAGCAGCGTTCTTTTGTTTTTTGACAATTCACCCCTCCACTTT. Translation: CASSVLLFFDNSPLHF. The chain carries TRBV9 and TRBJ1-6; no definite D call. The CDR3 extends over 16 amino acids. Germline CDR1 and CDR2: SGDLS and YYNGEE. V lost 2 bases to trimming and J lost 7 bases, with 16 bases between them.

This clonotype showed up just a few times. The rearrangement uses TRBV7-3 and TRBJ2-3; 8 bases agree with TRBD1. This CDR3 is 15 amino acids long. Trimming cost V 2 bases and J 0 bases; bases outside gene matches: 1. Germline CDR1 is SGHTA and CDR2 is FQGTGA. CDR3: CASSLWDRSTDTQYF. CDR3 in DNA: TGTGCCAGCAGCTTATGGGACAGGAGCACAGATACGCAGTATTTT.

The chain has TRBV27 and TRBJ2-5; 7 nucleotides align to TRBD1. Germline V gene sequence: CDR1 MNHEY, CDR2 SMNVEV (reference sequence). Trimming took 5 bases from V and 2 from J; bases not matched to a gene: 8. The CDR3 is made up of 15 amino acids. This chain's CDR3 is CASSPFGTAQETQYF. CDR3 coding DNA: TGTGCCAGCAGTCCTTTTGGGACAGCACAAGAGACCCAGTACTTC.

This clonotype was seen once. J is TRBJ2-7 and V is TRBV20-1, with TRBD2 matching over 7 bases. The end of the DNA is better explained by TRBJ2-1, so the J call may be wrong. Germline V gives CDR1 DFQATT, CDR2 SNEGSKA (reference sequence). The CDR3 length is 15 residues. In DNA form, the CDR3 reads TGCAGTGCTAGAGATGGAGGGAGGGCCTCCCCTGAGCAGTTCTTC. It codes for CSARDGGRASPEQFF.

The chain has TRBV5-1 and TRBJ2-2, with TRBD2 matching over 7 bases. Trimming removed 4 bases from V and 6 bases from J; junction bases left unmatched: 12. The CDR3 totals 16 residues. Germline V CDR1 and CDR2: SGHRS, YFSETQ. The CDR3 coding sequence is TGCGCCAGCAGCACCGAGGTGGGGGGGTTCGCCGGGGAGCTGTTTTTT. Its protein is CASSTEVGGFAGELFF.

This clonotype showed up just a few times. V usage is TRBV29-1 and J usage is TRBJ2-1; TRBD1 matches 9 bases. CDR1 SQVTM and CDR2 ANQGSEA come from the germline V gene. The CDR3 loop spans 15 amino acids. V lost 6 bases, J lost 9 bases, and 15 bases stayed unmatched. CDR3 nucleotide sequence: TGCAGCGTAGGAGCCGGGACAGGGTATGGCGGTGAGCAGTTCTTC. Residues: CSVGAGTGYGGEQFF.